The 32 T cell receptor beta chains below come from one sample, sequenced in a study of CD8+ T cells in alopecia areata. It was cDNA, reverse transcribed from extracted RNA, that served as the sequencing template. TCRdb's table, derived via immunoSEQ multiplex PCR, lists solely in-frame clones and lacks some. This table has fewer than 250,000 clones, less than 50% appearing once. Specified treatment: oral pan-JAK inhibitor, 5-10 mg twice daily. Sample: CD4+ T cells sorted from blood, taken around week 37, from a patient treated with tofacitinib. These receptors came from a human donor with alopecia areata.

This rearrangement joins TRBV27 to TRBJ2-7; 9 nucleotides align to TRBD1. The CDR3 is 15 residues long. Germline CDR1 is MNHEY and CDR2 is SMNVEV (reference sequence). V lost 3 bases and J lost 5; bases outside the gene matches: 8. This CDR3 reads CASSFAGQGFHEQYF. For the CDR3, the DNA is TGTGCCAGCAGTTTCGCGGGACAGGGATTCCACGAGCAGTACTTC.

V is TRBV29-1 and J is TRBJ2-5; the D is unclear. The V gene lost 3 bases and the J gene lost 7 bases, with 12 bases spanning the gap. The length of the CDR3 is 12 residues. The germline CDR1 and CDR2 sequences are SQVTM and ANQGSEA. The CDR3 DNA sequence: TGCAGCGTTGATCAGACCGCCGGGACCCAGTACTTC. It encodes CSVDQTAGTQYF.

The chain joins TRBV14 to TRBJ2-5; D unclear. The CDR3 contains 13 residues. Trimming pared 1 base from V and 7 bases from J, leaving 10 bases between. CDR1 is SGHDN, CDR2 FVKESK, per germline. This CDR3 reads CASSQGAVGTQYF. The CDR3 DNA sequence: TGTGCCAGCAGCCAAGGAGCAGTGGGGACCCAGTACTTC.

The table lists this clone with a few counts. The CDR3 loop is CSVGWRSDTQYF. As DNA, the CDR3 is TGCAGCGTTGGATGGCGTTCGGATACGCAGTATTTT. The chain uses TRBV29-1 and TRBJ2-3, with no clear D. CDR3 size: 12 residues. V dropped 4 bases and J dropped 6 bases, with 11 bases sitting between them. From germline, CDR1 is SQVTM and CDR2 ANQGSEA.

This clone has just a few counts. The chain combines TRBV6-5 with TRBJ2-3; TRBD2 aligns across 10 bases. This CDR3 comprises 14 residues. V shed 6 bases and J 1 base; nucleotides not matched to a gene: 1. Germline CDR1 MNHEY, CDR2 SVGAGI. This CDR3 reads CASRGTSGTDTQYF. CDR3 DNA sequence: TGTGCCAGCAGGGGGACTAGCGGCACAGATACGCAGTATTTT.

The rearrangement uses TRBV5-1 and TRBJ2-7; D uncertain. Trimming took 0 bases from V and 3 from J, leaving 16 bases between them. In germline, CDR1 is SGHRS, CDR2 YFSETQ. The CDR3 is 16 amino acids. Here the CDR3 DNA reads TGCGCCAGCAGCTTGGGGCCACCGGCAGGCGACTACGAGCAGTACTTC. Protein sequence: CASSLGPPAGDYEQYF.

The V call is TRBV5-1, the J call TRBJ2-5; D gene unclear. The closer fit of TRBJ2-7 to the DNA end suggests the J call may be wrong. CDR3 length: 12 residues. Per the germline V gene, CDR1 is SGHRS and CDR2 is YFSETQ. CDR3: CASSLPAYEQYF. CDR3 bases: TGCGCCAGCAGCCTCCCGGCCTACGAGCAGTACTTC.

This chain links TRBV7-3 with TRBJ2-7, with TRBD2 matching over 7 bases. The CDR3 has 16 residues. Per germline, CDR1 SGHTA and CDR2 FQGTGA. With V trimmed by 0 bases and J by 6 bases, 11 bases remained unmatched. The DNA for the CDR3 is TGTGCCAGCAGCTTAACGAGGACTAGTAATCTTAGCGAGCAGTACTTC. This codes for CASSLTRTSNLSEQYF. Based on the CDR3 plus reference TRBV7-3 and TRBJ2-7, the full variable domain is GAGVSQTPSNKVTEKGKYVELRCDPISGHTALYWYRQSLGQGPEFLIYFQGTGAADDSGLPNDRFFAVRPEGSVSTLKIQRTERGDSAVYLCASSLTRTSNLSEQYFGPGTRLTVT.

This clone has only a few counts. The CDR3 nucleotides read TGTGCCAGCAGTGCACCCGGGACTAGCGGTTACGAGCAGTACTTC. Protein sequence: CASSAPGTSGYEQYF. The rearrangement links TRBV25-1 to TRBJ2-7, with 11 bases identical to TRBD2. The CDR3 sequence is 15 residues long. Trimming took 4 bases from V and 4 from J; bases not matched to a gene: 6. Germline values: CDR1 MGHDK, CDR2 SYGVNS.

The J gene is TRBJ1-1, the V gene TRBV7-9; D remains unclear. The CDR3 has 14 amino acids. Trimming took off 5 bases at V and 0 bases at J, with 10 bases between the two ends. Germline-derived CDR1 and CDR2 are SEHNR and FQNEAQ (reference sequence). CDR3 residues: CASSRGRVNTEAFF. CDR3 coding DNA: TGTGCCAGCAGCCGGGGTAGGGTGAACACTGAAGCTTTCTTT.

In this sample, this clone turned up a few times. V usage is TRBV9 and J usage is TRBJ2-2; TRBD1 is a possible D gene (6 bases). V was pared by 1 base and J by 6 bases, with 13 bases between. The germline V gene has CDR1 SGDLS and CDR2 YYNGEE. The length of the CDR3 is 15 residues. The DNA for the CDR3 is TGTGCCAGCAGCGTAACCGGGACATGGCCCGGGGAGCTGTTTTTT. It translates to CASSVTGTWPGELFF.

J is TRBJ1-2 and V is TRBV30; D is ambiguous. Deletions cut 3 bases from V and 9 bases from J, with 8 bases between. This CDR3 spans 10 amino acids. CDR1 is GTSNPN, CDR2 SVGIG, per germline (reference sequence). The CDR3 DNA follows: TGTGCCTGGAGCGGAAACAGCTACACCTTC. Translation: CAWSGNSYTF.

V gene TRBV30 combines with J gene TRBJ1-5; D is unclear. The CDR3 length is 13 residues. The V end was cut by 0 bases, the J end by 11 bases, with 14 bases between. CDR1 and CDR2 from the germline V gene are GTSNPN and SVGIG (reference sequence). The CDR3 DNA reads TGTGCCTGGAGTGTAGGAGGGCCGGAGGCCCAGCATTTT. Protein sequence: CAWSVGGPEAQHF.

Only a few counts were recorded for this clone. CDR3 amino acids: CASDLGGSTYNEQFF. Written as DNA, the CDR3 is TGCGCCAGCGATCTCGGGGGGTCTACCTACAATGAGCAGTTCTTC. This chain joins TRBV5-1 and TRBJ2-1; 7 bases map to TRBD2. The V gene's germline CDR1 is SGHRS and CDR2 YFSETQ. J was trimmed by 2 bases and V by 7 bases; bases with no gene match: 9. This CDR3 is built from 15 residues. The full variable domain, completed using reference TRBV5-1 and TRBJ2-1, is KAGVTQTPRYLIKTRGQQVTLSCSPISGHRSVSWYQQTPGQGLQFLFEYFSETQRNKGNFPGRFSGRQFSNSRSEMNVSTLELGDSALYLCASDLGGSTYNEQFFGPGTRLTVL.

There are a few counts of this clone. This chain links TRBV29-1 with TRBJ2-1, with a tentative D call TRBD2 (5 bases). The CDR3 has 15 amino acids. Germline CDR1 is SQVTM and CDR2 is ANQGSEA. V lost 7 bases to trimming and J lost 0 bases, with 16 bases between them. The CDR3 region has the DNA TGCAGCGCCCGGGGTCTGACGGCCTCCTACAATGAGCAGTTCTTC. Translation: CSARGLTASYNEQFF.

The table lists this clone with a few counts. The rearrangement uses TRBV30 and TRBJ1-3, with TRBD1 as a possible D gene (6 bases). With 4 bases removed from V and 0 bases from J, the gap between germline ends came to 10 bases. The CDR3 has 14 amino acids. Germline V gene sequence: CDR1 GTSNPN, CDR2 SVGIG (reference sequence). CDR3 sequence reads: CAWNRAPSGNTIYF. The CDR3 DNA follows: TGTGCCTGGAACAGGGCTCCCTCTGGAAACACCATATATTTT.

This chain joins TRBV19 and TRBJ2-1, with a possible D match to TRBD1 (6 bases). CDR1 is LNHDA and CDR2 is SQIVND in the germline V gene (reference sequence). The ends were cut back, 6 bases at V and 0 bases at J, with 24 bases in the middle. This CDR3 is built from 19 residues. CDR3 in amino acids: CASSPLRGSSSSSYNEQFF. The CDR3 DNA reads TGTGCCAGTAGCCCATTGAGGGGGTCTAGCTCTAGCTCCTACAATGAGCAGTTCTTC.

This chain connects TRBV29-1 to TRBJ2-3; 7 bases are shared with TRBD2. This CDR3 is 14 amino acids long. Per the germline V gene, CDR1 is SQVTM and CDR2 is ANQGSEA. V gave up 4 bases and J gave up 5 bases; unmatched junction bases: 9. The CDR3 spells CSVAPAGAKDTQYF. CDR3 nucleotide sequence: TGCAGCGTTGCCCCGGCGGGAGCGAAAGATACGCAGTATTTT.

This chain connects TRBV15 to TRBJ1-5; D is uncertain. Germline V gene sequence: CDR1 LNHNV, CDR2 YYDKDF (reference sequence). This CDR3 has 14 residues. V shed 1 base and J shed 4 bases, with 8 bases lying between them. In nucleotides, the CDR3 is TGTGCCACCAGCAGAGCGAACCCTAATCAGCCCCAGCATTTT. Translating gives CATSRANPNQPQHF. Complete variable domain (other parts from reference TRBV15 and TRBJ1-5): DAMVIQNPRYQVTQFGKPVTLSCSQTLNHNVMYWYQQKSSQAPKLLFHYYDKDFNNEADTPDNFQSRRPNTSFCFLDIRSPGLGDTAMYLCATSRANPNQPQHFGDGTRLSIL.

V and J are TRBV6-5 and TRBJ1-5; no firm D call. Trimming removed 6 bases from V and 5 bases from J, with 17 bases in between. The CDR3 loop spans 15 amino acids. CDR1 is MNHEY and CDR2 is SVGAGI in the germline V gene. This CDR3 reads CASSRLGGMDQPQHF. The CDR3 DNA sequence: TGTGCCAGCAGCCGCCTGGGCGGGATGGATCAGCCCCAGCATTTT.

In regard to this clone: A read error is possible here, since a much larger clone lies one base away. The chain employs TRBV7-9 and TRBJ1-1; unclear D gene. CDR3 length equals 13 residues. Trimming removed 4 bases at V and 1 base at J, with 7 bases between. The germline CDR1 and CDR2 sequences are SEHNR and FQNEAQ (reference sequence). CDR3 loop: CASSSGRNTEAFF. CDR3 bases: TGTGCCAGCAGCTCTGGACGGAACACTGAAGCTTTCTTT.

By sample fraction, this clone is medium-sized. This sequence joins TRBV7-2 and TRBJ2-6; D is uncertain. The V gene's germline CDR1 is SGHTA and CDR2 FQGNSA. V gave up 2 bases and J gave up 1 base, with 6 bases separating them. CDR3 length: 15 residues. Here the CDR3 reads CASSLMPSGANVLTF. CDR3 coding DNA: TGTGCCAGCAGCTTAATGCCATCTGGGGCCAACGTCCTGACTTTC.

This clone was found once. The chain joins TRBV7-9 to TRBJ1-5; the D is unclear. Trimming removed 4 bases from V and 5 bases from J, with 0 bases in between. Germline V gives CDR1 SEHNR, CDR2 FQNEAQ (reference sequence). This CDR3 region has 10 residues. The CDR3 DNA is TGTGCCAGCAGCTATCAGCCCCAGCATTTT. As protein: CASSYQPQHF. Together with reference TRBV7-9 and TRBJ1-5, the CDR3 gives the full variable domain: DTGVSQNPRHKITKRGQNVTFRCDPISEHNRLYWYRQTLGQGPEFLTYFQNEAQLEKSRLLSDRFSAERPKGSFSTLEIQRTEQGDSAMYLCASSYQPQHFGDGTRLSIL.

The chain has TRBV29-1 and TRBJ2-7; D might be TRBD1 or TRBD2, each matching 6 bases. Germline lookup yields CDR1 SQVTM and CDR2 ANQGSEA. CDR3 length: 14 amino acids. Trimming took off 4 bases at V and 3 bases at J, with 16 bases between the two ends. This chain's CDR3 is CSVGGAGGNYEQYF. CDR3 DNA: TGCAGCGTTGGGGGGGCCGGAGGAAACTACGAGCAGTACTTC.

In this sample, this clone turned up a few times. The CDR3 protein is CSVTQGPPNEQFF. The CDR3 nucleotides are TGCAGCGTTACCCAAGGCCCCCCCAATGAGCAGTTCTTC. This sequence joins TRBV29-1 and TRBJ2-1; D uncertain. Germline V gene lookup returns CDR1 SQVTM and CDR2 ANQGSEA. Deletions cut 5 bases from V and 6 bases from J, with 14 bases between. This CDR3 spans 13 amino acids.

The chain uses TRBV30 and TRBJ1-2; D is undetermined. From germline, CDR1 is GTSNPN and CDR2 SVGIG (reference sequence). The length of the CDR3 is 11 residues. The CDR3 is CISQVAYGYTF. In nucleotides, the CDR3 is TGTATCTCGCAGGTCGCCTATGGCTACACCTTC. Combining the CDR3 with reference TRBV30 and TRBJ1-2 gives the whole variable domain SQTIHQWPATLVQPVGSPLSLECTVEGTSNPNLYWYRQAAGRGLQLLFYSVGIGQISSEVPQNLSASRPQDRQFILSSKKLLLSDSGFYLCISQVAYGYTFGSGTRLTVV.

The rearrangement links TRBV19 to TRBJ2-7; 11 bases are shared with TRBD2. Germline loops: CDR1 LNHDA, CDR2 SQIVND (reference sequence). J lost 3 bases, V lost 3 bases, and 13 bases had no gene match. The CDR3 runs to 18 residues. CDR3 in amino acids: CASSITWEGLAADYEQYF. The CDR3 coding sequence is TGTGCCAGTAGTATTACCTGGGAGGGACTAGCGGCCGACTACGAGCAGTACTTC.

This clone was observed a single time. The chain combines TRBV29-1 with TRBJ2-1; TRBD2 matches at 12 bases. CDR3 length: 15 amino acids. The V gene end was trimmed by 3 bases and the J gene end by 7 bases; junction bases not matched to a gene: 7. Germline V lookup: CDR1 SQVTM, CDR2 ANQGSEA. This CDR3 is CSVEASGRVLNEQFF. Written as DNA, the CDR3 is TGCAGCGTTGAGGCTAGCGGGAGGGTACTGAATGAGCAGTTCTTC.

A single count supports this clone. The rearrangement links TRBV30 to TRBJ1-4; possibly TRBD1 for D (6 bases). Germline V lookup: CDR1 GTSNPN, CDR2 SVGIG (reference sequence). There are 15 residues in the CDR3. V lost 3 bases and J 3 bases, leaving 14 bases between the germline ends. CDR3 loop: CAWSGLGTSNEKLFF. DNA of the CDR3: TGTGCCTGGAGCGGACTCGGGACATCTAATGAAAAACTGTTTTTT.

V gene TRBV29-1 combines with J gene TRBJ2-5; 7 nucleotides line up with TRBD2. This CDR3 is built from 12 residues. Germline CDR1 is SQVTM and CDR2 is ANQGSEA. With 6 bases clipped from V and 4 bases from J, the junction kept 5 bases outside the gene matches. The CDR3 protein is CSVGGSAETQYF. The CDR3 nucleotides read TGCAGCGTAGGCGGGAGTGCAGAGACCCAGTACTTC. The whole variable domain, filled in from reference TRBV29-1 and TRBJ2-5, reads SAVISQKPSRDICQRGTSLTIQCQVDSQVTMMFWYRQQPGQSLTLIATANQGSEATYESGFVIDKFPISRPNLTFSTLTVSNMSPEDSSIYLCSVGGSAETQYFGPGTRLLVL.

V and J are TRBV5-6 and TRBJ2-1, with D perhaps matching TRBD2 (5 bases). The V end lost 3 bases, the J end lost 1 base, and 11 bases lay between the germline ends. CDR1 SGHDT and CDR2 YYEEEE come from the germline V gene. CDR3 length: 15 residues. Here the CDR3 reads CASSWQRRSYNEQFF. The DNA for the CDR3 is TGTGCCAGCAGCTGGCAGCGGAGATCCTACAATGAGCAGTTCTTC. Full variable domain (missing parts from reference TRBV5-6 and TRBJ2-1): DAGVTQSPTHLIKTRGQQVTLRCSPKSGHDTVSWYQQALGQGPQFIFQYYEEEERQRGNFPDRFSGHQFPNYSSELNVNALLLGDSALYLCASSWQRRSYNEQFFGPGTRLTVL.

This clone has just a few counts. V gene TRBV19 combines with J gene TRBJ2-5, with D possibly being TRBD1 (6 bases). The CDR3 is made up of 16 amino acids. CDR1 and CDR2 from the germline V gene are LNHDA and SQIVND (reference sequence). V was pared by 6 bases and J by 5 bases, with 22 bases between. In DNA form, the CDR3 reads TGTGCCAGTAGATCGGCCGGGACACGGTCCTTGGAGACCCAGTACTTC. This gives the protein CASRSAGTRSLETQYF.